The 4 T cell receptor beta chains in this list originate from one sample, sequenced in a study of cytomegalovirus exposure and HLA in healthy donors. The study ran its PCR with 60 Vbeta and 13 Jbeta primers. Sequencing was performed with immunoSEQ multiplex PCR; in TCRdb, only in-frame clones are kept and a portion is missing. The sample consists of about 160,000 clones, 80% to 85% of them appearing once. Sequencing was carried out using PBMCs. The receptors stem from a woman between 18 and 29 years old in good health and CMV-seronegative.

This chain joins TRBV9 and TRBJ1-2; tentative D call: TRBD1 (5 bases). The germline gives CDR1 SGDLS, CDR2 YYNGEE. This CDR3 spans 15 amino acids. V was pared by 0 bases and J by 4 bases, with 13 bases between. Here the CDR3 reads CASSVGQGRAYGYTF. CDR3 nucleotide sequence: TGTGCCAGCAGCGTAGGGCAGGGAAGGGCCTATGGCTACACCTTC.

The chain employs TRBV27 and TRBJ2-3, with 8 bases matching TRBD2. The V and J ends lost 6 bases and 3 bases, in that order; junction bases with no gene match: 11. Germline loops: CDR1 MNHEY, CDR2 SMNVEV (reference sequence). The CDR3 loop spans 16 amino acids. The CDR3, as DNA: TGTGCCAGCAGCCGAATACTAGCGGACGGAACAGATACGCAGTATTTT. Translating it yields CASSRILADGTDTQYF.

This chain links TRBV29-1 with TRBJ2-5; no reliable D call. V dropped 4 bases and J dropped 5 bases, with 8 bases sitting between them. CDR3 length: 11 amino acids. Germline assignment: CDR1 SQVTM and CDR2 ANQGSEA. The CDR3 spells CSVVVEETQYF. Here the CDR3 DNA reads TGCAGCGTTGTTGTGGAGGAGACCCAGTACTTC.

V is TRBV11-2 and J is TRBJ1-2; 10 nucleotides align to TRBD1. Germline CDR1 is SGHAT and CDR2 is FQNNGV. The V segment lost 4 bases and the J segment 8 bases; nucleotides outside the gene matches: 13. This CDR3 spans 16 amino acids. The CDR3 loop is CASSSIPRQGAEGYTF. The CDR3 nucleotides are TGTGCCAGCAGCTCCATACCAAGACAGGGGGCGGAAGGCTACACCTTC.